One and the same sample provided the 32 T cell receptor beta chains below, sequenced in a study of T cells in Graves' hyperthyroidism and ophthalmopathy. The source material, RNA transcripts, was used to amplify TCR beta CDR3 regions. The TCR CDR3 was amplified in a first-round RT-PCR using the HTBI primer set. TCRdb re-derived calls from the multiplex PCR reads in MiXCR, one entry per CDR3 protein. This sample has around 480,000 distinct CDR3 sequences, with approximately 15% found just once. The specimen was blood. All receptors derive from a woman aged 18-29 years with Graves' hyperthyroidism.

This clonotype appeared a few times. The chain is built from TRBV6-1 and TRBJ2-2, with 7 positions matching TRBD1. The CDR3 runs to 13 residues. V lost 8 bases, J lost 1 base, and 1 base stayed unmatched. The germline gives CDR1 MNHNS, CDR2 SASEGT. In DNA form, the CDR3 reads TGTGCCAGCGGACAGGAGAACACCGGGGAGCTGTTTTTT. Protein: CASGQENTGELFF.

In its sample, this clonotype was seen many times. The chain is built from TRBV20-1 and TRBJ2-1, with TRBD2 matching 7 bases. Looked up from germline, CDR1 is DFQATT and CDR2 is SNEGSKA (reference sequence). This CDR3 is 15 amino acids long. V was pared by 0 bases and J by 3 bases, with 5 bases of the junction left unmatched. CDR3 DNA sequence: TGCAGTGCTAGAGATCAAAGGGAGGGCTACAATGAGCAGTTCTTC. Amino acid sequence: CSARDQREGYNEQFF.

This clonotype came up many times. V usage is TRBV27 and J usage is TRBJ1-2; D remains ambiguous. With 6 bases removed from V and 0 bases from J, the gap between germline ends came to 11 bases. Germline V lookup: CDR1 MNHEY, CDR2 SMNVEV (reference sequence). This CDR3 has 14 amino acids. In DNA, the CDR3 is TGTGCCAGCAGACTTAACTCTGCTAACTATGGCTACACCTTC. This translates into CASRLNSANYGYTF.

This clonotype was counted between two and nine times. The rearrangement uses TRBV5-6 and TRBJ2-1; TRBD2 matches 14 bases. Germline CDR1 SGHDT, CDR2 YYEEEE. The CDR3 has 16 amino acids. Trimming took 7 bases from V and 8 from J; bases not matched to a gene: 11. DNA for the CDR3: TGTGCCAGCGGCCCAGCCGGGACTAGCGGGAGTCATGAGCAGTTCTTC. Its protein product is CASGPAGTSGSHEQFF.

Concerning this clonotype itself: A single base separates this from a much larger clone, so it may be a read error. The genes are TRBV29-1 and TRBJ2-2; TRBD2 matches 8 bases. The germline gives CDR1 SQVTM, CDR2 ANQGSEA. Trimming took 4 bases from V and 7 from J; bases not matched to a gene: 14. There are 16 residues in the CDR3. The CDR3 reads CSVGRTGGMSDGELFF. Written as DNA, the CDR3 is TGCAGCGTTGGTAGAACGGGAGGGATGTCAGACGGGGAGCTGTTTTTT.

This clonotype was found many times. One end of the junction is discordant with germline, which a read error may explain. The chain combines TRBV5-1 with TRBJ2-5, with D perhaps being TRBD1 or TRBD2 (5 bases each). The CDR3 sequence is 13 residues long. Germline lookup yields CDR1 SGHRS and CDR2 YFSETQ. DNA of the CDR3: TGTGCCAGCAGCTCGGGACCCCAAGAGACCCAGTACTTC. Translated: CASSSGPQETQYF.

The table lists this clonotype with a few counts. CDR3 DNA: TGTGCCACCAGGACAGGGGAAAACACTGAAGCTTTCTTT. The encoded protein is CATRTGENTEAFF. V is TRBV24-1 and J is TRBJ1-1; 8 bases line up with TRBD1. This CDR3 is built from 13 residues. The J segment lost 2 bases and the V segment lost 7 bases, leaving 2 bases of the junction unmatched. Looked up from germline, CDR1 is KGHDR and CDR2 is SFDVKD.

This clonotype was seen many times. V and J are TRBV5-1 and TRBJ2-7; TRBD1 matches at 7 bases. The V gene end was trimmed by 5 bases and the J gene end by 5 bases; junction bases not matched to a gene: 4. Germline assignment: CDR1 SGHRS and CDR2 YFSETQ. The CDR3 totals 12 residues. Here the CDR3 DNA reads TGCGCCAGCAGTAGACAGGGCAACGAGCAGTACTTC. Amino acids: CASSRQGNEQYF.

The sample holds many counts of this clonotype. The chain combines TRBV10-3 with TRBJ1-1; TRBD1 is a possible D gene (6 bases). Germline CDR1 ENHRY, CDR2 SYGVKD. The CDR3 loop spans 12 amino acids. Trimming removed 6 bases from V and 3 bases from J, with 8 bases in between. CDR3 in DNA: TGTGCCATCAGCTCAGGGGACACTGAAGCTTTCTTT. It is translated as CAISSGDTEAFF.

This chain connects TRBV2 to TRBJ1-1; no clear D. CDR3 length: 11 amino acids. The V end lost 2 bases, the J end lost 8 bases, and 6 bases lay between the germline ends. CDR1 SNHLY and CDR2 FYNNEI come from the germline V gene. In DNA, the CDR3 is TGTGCCAGCAGTGAAACGGGAGAAGCTTTCTTT. Its translation is CASSETGEAFF. Supplemented by reference TRBV2 and TRBJ1-1, the full variable domain reads EPEVTQTPSHQVTQMGQEVILRCVPISNHLYFYWYRQILGQKVEFLVSFYNNEISEKSEIFDDQFSVERPDGSNFTLKIRSTKLEDSAMYFCASSETGEAFFGQGTRLTVV.

This clonotype was counted only a few times. The chain links TRBV7-9 to TRBJ1-2; no clear D. V lost 3 bases, J lost 2 bases, and 13 bases lay in between. From germline, CDR1 is SEHNR and CDR2 FQNEAQ (reference sequence). The CDR3 consists of 15 residues. The CDR3 loop is CASSLGPTQNYGYTF. The CDR3 DNA sequence: TGTGCCAGCAGCTTGGGTCCTACGCAAAACTATGGCTACACCTTC. Drawing the rest from reference TRBV7-9 and TRBJ1-2, the complete variable domain is DTGVSQNPRHKITKRGQNVTFRCDPISEHNRLYWYRQTLGQGPEFLTYFQNEAQLEKSRLLSDRFSAERPKGSFSTLEIQRTEQGDSAMYLCASSLGPTQNYGYTFGSGTRLTVV.

This clonotype was counted at least ten times. The V and J genes are TRBV11-3 and TRBJ1-2; D might be TRBD1 (5 bases). The CDR3 sequence is 13 residues long. Germline V CDR1 and CDR2: SGHNT, YENEEA. The V end was cut by 1 base, the J end by 5 bases, with 8 bases between. The DNA of the CDR3 is TGTGCCAGCAGCTTAGGCAGGGAGTATGGCTACACCTTC. As protein: CASSLGREYGYTF.

The genes are TRBV19 and TRBJ1-2; tentative D call: TRBD1 (6 bases). CDR3 length: 14 amino acids. The germline V and J ends were trimmed by 7 bases and 4 bases, with 16 bases remaining between them. From germline, CDR1 is LNHDA and CDR2 SQIVND (reference sequence). Here the CDR3 reads CASKTPGVAYGYTF. The CDR3 DNA reads as TGTGCCAGTAAGACCCCAGGGGTTGCCTATGGCTACACCTTC.

The chain joins TRBV27 to TRBJ2-3, with TRBD2 matching 8 bases. J lost 7 bases, V lost 3 bases, and 3 bases had no gene match. The CDR3 has 13 amino acids. From germline, CDR1 is MNHEY and CDR2 SMNVEV (reference sequence). The CDR3 nucleotides read TGTGCCAGCAGTTTTTCTAGCGGGTATACGCAGTATTTT. Translated: CASSFSSGYTQYF.

This clonotype was detected ten times or more. The rearrangement uses TRBV19 and TRBJ2-2; TRBD2 matches 7 bases. Germline V gives CDR1 LNHDA, CDR2 SQIVND (reference sequence). This CDR3 has 16 residues. After removal of 5 bases from V and 7 bases from J, the junction contained 13 bases not matched to a gene. The CDR3 loop is CASSPGLDVFVGELFF. The CDR3 coding sequence is TGTGCCAGTAGTCCCGGACTAGATGTTTTTGTCGGGGAGCTGTTTTTT.

The sample holds many counts of this clonotype. This rearrangement joins TRBV12-3 or TRBV12-4 to TRBJ1-2; no reliable D call. V was clipped by 6 bases and J by 4 bases, with 9 bases between them. This CDR3 spans 12 amino acids. As DNA, the CDR3 is TGTGCCAGCAGCCCGGACGGCTATGGCTACACCTTC. It specifies CASSPDGYGYTF.

The J gene is TRBJ1-6, the V gene TRBV11-3; the D is unclear. V lost 7 bases and J 7 bases, leaving 11 bases between the germline ends. Germline V CDR1 and CDR2: SGHNT, YENEEA. The CDR3 consists of 13 residues. The CDR3 nucleotides read TGTGCCAGCACCCCGCTCGTGAATTCACCCCTCCACTTT. This codes for CASTPLVNSPLHF. Variable domain in full (rest from reference TRBV11-3 and TRBJ1-6): EAGVVQSPRYKIIEKKQPVAFWCNPISGHNTLYWYLQNLGQGPELLIRYENEEAVDDSQLPKDRFSAERLKGVDSTLKIQPAELGDSAVYLCASTPLVNSPLHFGNGTRLTVT.

This clonotype was detected a few times. V gene TRBV7-9 combines with J gene TRBJ2-5; TRBD2 aligns across 8 bases. Germline CDR1 is SEHNR and CDR2 is FQNEAQ (reference sequence). The CDR3 consists of 15 residues. The J segment lost 4 bases and the V segment lost 2 bases, leaving 6 bases of the junction unmatched. The CDR3 DNA reads as TGTGCCAGCAGCTTAAGAGGTCTAGCGGGAGAGACCCAGTACTTC. It is translated as CASSLRGLAGETQYF.

This clonotype was counted many times. V gene TRBV19 combines with J gene TRBJ2-1, with TRBD2 identical over 13 bases. V shed 6 bases, J shed 6 bases, and the junction held 8 bases outside the gene matches. The CDR3 sequence is 16 residues long. Per germline, CDR1 LNHDA and CDR2 SQIVND (reference sequence). CDR3 residues: CASRAEGTSGTNEQFF. The CDR3 DNA follows: TGTGCCAGTAGGGCAGAAGGGACTAGCGGGACCAATGAGCAGTTCTTC.

This clonotype was observed many times. The J gene is TRBJ2-1, the V gene TRBV20-1; D is undetermined. Between the trimmed V and J ends, which lost 0 bases and 4 bases, there was a span of 16 bases. Per the germline V gene, CDR1 is DFQATT and CDR2 is SNEGSKA (reference sequence). This CDR3 comprises 16 residues. CDR3 DNA sequence: TGCAGTGCTAGAGATTGGATGCCCCGCAATTACAATGAGCAGTTCTTC. Protein product: CSARDWMPRNYNEQFF.

This clonotype has at least ten counts. The chain couples TRBV29-1 to TRBJ1-6; D perhaps matches TRBD1 (6 bases). CDR3 length equals 12 residues. V lost 7 bases and J 14 bases, leaving 18 bases between the germline ends. Germline-derived CDR1 and CDR2 are SQVTM and ANQGSEA. CDR3 DNA: TGCAGCGCAAAGGACAGTCTCGAGGCCCTCCACTTT. Its protein product is CSAKDSLEALHF. The variable domain in full, with the rest retrieved from reference TRBV29-1 and TRBJ1-6, is SAVISQKPSRDICQRGTSLTIQCQVDSQVTMMFWYRQQPGQSLTLIATANQGSEATYESGFVIDKFPISRPNLTFSTLTVSNMSPEDSSIYLCSAKDSLEALHFGNGTRLTVT.

This clonotype was found many times. The V and J genes are TRBV30 and TRBJ2-3; 10 bases align to TRBD2. The germline V gene has CDR1 GTSNPN and CDR2 SVGIG (reference sequence). V lost 3 bases to trimming and J lost 2 bases; unmatched junction nucleotides: 5. The CDR3 runs 15 residues. The CDR3 DNA reads TGTGCCTGGAGGGCAGGACTAGCGGTCACAGATACGCAGTATTTT. This translates into CAWRAGLAVTDTQYF.

The table lists this clonotype with many counts. This chain links TRBV10-3 with TRBJ1-5; tentative D call: TRBD1 (5 bases). CDR1 ENHRY and CDR2 SYGVKD come from the germline V gene. This CDR3 is 15 amino acids long. Trimming shortened V by 5 bases and J by 0 bases, and 11 bases separated the two germline ends. CDR3 bases: TGTGCCATCAGTCAGGGCCTCAATAGCAATCAGCCCCAGCATTTT. Translation gives CAISQGLNSNQPQHF.

The chain links TRBV4-2 to TRBJ2-2; perhaps D is TRBD1 or TRBD2 (5 bases each). CDR3 length: 15 residues. In germline, CDR1 is LGHNA, CDR2 YNFKEQ. Trimming cost V 3 bases and J 4 bases, with 12 bases left between them. The chain's CDR3 is CASSHRDLPTGELFF. CDR3 bases: TGTGCCAGCAGCCACCGGGACCTTCCCACCGGGGAGCTGTTTTTT.

Ten or more counts support this clonotype. V usage is TRBV25-1 and J usage is TRBJ2-1; D gene uncertain. This CDR3 is built from 11 residues. The germline V and J ends were trimmed by 7 bases and 8 bases, with 9 bases remaining between them. Germline V gene lookup returns CDR1 MGHDK and CDR2 SYGVNS. In nucleotides, the CDR3 is TGTGCCAGCACCTTTTTCGATGAGCAGTTCTTC. It yields the protein CASTFFDEQFF.

This clonotype appeared a few times. The chain employs TRBV12-3 or TRBV12-4 and TRBJ2-1; 9 nucleotides align to TRBD2. With 1 base clipped from V and 2 bases from J, the junction kept 6 bases outside the gene matches. This CDR3 spans 17 amino acids. The CDR3 region has the DNA TGTGCCAGCAGTTTAGATTTAGCGGGAGCCCCCTACAATGAGCAGTTCTTC. Protein: CASSLDLAGAPYNEQFF.

This clonotype appeared a few times. The gene calls are TRBV5-1 and TRBJ1-2; D ambiguous. V lost 7 bases to trimming and J lost 8 bases, with 15 bases between them. This CDR3 spans 12 amino acids. CDR1 and CDR2 (germline): SGHRS, YFSETQ. CDR3 nucleotides: TGCGCCAGCTCCCCGGAGCGCGCGGGCTACACCTTC. Amino acids: CASSPERAGYTF. Together with reference TRBV5-1 and TRBJ1-2, the CDR3 gives the full variable domain: KAGVTQTPRYLIKTRGQQVTLSCSPISGHRSVSWYQQTPGQGLQFLFEYFSETQRNKGNFPGRFSGRQFSNSRSEMNVSTLELGDSALYLCASSPERAGYTFGSGTRLTVV.

The chain joins TRBV29-1 to TRBJ2-2, with 8 bases aligning to TRBD2. This CDR3 comprises 14 residues. From germline, CDR1 is SQVTM and CDR2 ANQGSEA. Trimming at V came to 3 bases and at J to 4 bases, leaving 4 bases not matched to a gene. The CDR3 here is CSVDSGSGTGELFF. For the CDR3, the DNA is TGCAGCGTTGACAGCGGGAGCGGCACCGGGGAGCTGTTTTTT.

This clonotype was seen at least ten times. This CDR3 is CATASGSWDTSNEQFF. For the CDR3, the DNA is TGTGCCACCGCCTCCGGGAGCTGGGATACATCCAATGAGCAGTTCTTC. This chain uses TRBV24-1 with TRBJ2-1, with D possibly matching TRBD2 (6 bases). The length of the CDR3 is 16 residues. Germline lookup yields CDR1 KGHDR and CDR2 SFDVKD. Trimming left V 9 bases short and J 6 bases short, with 23 bases between.

This clonotype was detected a few times. At one of its ends the junction is not consistent with the germline gene, which may arise from a read error. The genes are TRBV7-8 and TRBJ2-1; D is perhaps TRBD1 or TRBD2 (5 bases each). The germline CDR1 and CDR2 sequences are SGHVS and FQNEAQ. The CDR3 extends over 13 amino acids. The DNA for the CDR3 is TGTGCCAGCAGCTTCGGGGCCTACAATGAGCGGTTCTTC. It codes for CASSFGAYNERFF.

Many counts were recorded for this clonotype. The rearrangement uses TRBV14 and TRBJ1-1; unclear D gene. The V end was cut by 4 bases, the J end by 3 bases, with 9 bases between. CDR1 is SGHDN and CDR2 is FVKESK in the germline V gene. This CDR3 region has 13 residues. The CDR3 DNA is TGTGCCAGCAGCCCGTGGGTGGACACTGAAGCTTTCTTT. Protein: CASSPWVDTEAFF.

This clonotype has at least ten counts. The chain combines TRBV27 with TRBJ1-6, with D possibly matching TRBD1 (6 bases). CDR1 is MNHEY and CDR2 is SMNVEV in the germline V gene (reference sequence). V was pared by 4 bases and J by 6 bases, with 19 bases between. The CDR3 extends over 17 amino acids. The CDR3 coding sequence is TGTGCCAGCAGTTCAAACGGCGTCGGGACATTTAATTCACCCCTCCACTTT. It translates to CASSSNGVGTFNSPLHF.